Below are 20 T cell receptor beta chains sequenced from a single sample in a study of cytomegalovirus exposure and HLA in healthy donors. Primers included in the PCR were 60 Vbeta and 13 Jbeta primers. Sequencing used immunoSEQ multiplex PCR; TCRdb keeps in-frame clones, though not all of them. The sample records 110,000 or so clones, about 81% being singletons. Sequencing used PBMCs. The receptors derive from a middle-aged man in good health and CMV-seronegative.

The chain recombines TRBV5-4 with TRBJ2-1, with TRBD1 matching over 12 bases. This CDR3 spans 19 amino acids. From germline, CDR1 is SGHNT and CDR2 YYREEE (reference sequence). The J segment lost 8 bases and the V segment lost 3 bases, leaving 18 bases of the junction unmatched. The CDR3 region is CASSSRDRGRGQAIDEQFF. The CDR3, as DNA: TGTGCCAGCAGCTCCCGGGACAGGGGGCGCGGACAAGCCATCGATGAGCAGTTCTTC.

The rearrangement uses TRBV10-3 and TRBJ2-7, with 8 bases lining up with TRBD1. Trimming took 6 bases from V and 3 from J; bases not matched to a gene: 7. CDR1 and CDR2 (germline): ENHRY, SYGVKD. The CDR3 covers 14 residues. CDR3 bases: TGTGCCATCAGGAAGGGGACAGGCCGCTACGAGCAGTACTTC. Residues: CAIRKGTGRYEQYF.

The CDR3 region has the DNA TGTGCCAGCAGCCCCATGACAGGAAACACTGAAGCTTTCTTT. It codes for CASSPMTGNTEAFF. V and J are TRBV5-5 and TRBJ1-1; TRBD1 is a possible D gene (6 bases). V was trimmed by 4 bases and J by 2 bases, leaving 12 bases between them. The germline gives CDR1 SGHKS, CDR2 YYEKEE (reference sequence). This CDR3 spans 14 amino acids. Full variable domain (remainder filled in from reference TRBV5-5 and TRBJ1-1): DAGVTQSPTHLIKTRGQQVTLRCSPISGHKSVSWYQQVLGQGPQFIFQYYEKEERGRGNFPDRFSARQFPNYSSELNVNALLLGDSALYLCASSPMTGNTEAFFGQGTRLTVV.

The rearrangement links TRBV4-3 to TRBJ2-5; TRBD2 is a possible D gene (5 bases). The CDR3 extends over 13 amino acids. CDR1 is LGHNA and CDR2 is YSLEER in the germline V gene. Trimming removed 1 base at V and 4 bases at J, with 7 bases between. In nucleotides, the CDR3 is TGCGCCAGCAGCCAAGGAAGCGGAGAGACCCAGTACTTC. Amino acid sequence: CASSQGSGETQYF.

The V call is TRBV28, the J call TRBJ1-2; no reliable D call. CDR3 length equals 15 residues. Trimming removed 5 bases from V and 6 bases from J, with 19 bases in between. Germline CDR1 reads MDHEN; CDR2 reads SYDVKM. This CDR3 reads CASSIQDGKVHGYTF. Here the CDR3 DNA reads TGTGCCAGCAGTATTCAGGACGGGAAGGTTCATGGCTACACCTTC.

This rearrangement joins TRBV19 to TRBJ1-6; 8 nucleotides match TRBD1. Germline V gives CDR1 LNHDA, CDR2 SQIVND (reference sequence). The CDR3 is 14 residues long. J gave up 5 bases and V 8 bases, and 5 bases lay outside the gene matches. The CDR3 here is CASDPGQDNSPLHF. Written as DNA, the CDR3 is TGTGCCAGTGATCCGGGACAGGATAATTCACCCCTCCACTTT. Full variable domain (outside the CDR3, taken from reference TRBV19 and TRBJ1-6): DGGITQSPKYLFRKEGQNVTLSCEQNLNHDAMYWYRQDPGQGLRLIYYSQIVNDFQKGDIAEGYSVSREKKESFPLTVTSAQKNPTAFYLCASDPGQDNSPLHFGNGTRLTVT.

This clone was seen only once. This sequence joins TRBV29-1 and TRBJ2-2; weak D call: TRBD1 (6 bases). From germline, CDR1 is SQVTM and CDR2 ANQGSEA. V gave up 4 bases and J gave up 2 bases, with 11 bases separating them. The CDR3 has 14 amino acids. CDR3 region: CSVGLDSNTGELFF. The DNA of the CDR3 is TGCAGCGTTGGTCTGGACAGCAACACCGGGGAGCTGTTTTTT.

The rearrangement joins TRBV4-3 to TRBJ1-4; D possibly corresponds to TRBD1 (6 bases). The CDR3 runs 15 residues. Germline assignment: CDR1 LGHNA and CDR2 YSLEER. Trimming left V 0 bases short and J 8 bases short, with 13 bases between. CDR3 DNA sequence: TGCGCCAGCAGCCAAGATGGTTTGCAGGGGGAAAAACTGTTTTTT. Translated, it gives CASSQDGLQGEKLFF.

V usage is TRBV6-6 and J usage is TRBJ1-2; D gene ambiguous. The germline CDR1 and CDR2 sequences are MNHNY and SVGAGI (reference sequence). The CDR3 covers 13 residues. Trimming stripped 0 bases from V and 7 bases from J, with 9 bases between. The CDR3 loop reads CASSYSSVRGYTF. The CDR3, as DNA: TGTGCCAGCAGTTACTCCTCGGTCCGTGGCTACACCTTC.

The chain uses TRBV4-1 and TRBJ2-1; a weak D match, TRBD1 (5 bases). The CDR3 extends over 14 amino acids. Germline CDR1 MGHRA, CDR2 YSYEKL. V was cut by 3 bases and J by 3 bases, with 9 bases left in between. The CDR3 DNA sequence: TGCGCCAGCAGCCATGGGGCCCGCTACAATGAGCAGTTCTTC. Its protein is CASSHGARYNEQFF.

The V call is TRBV5-4, the J call TRBJ2-5; 8 positions match TRBD2. This CDR3 spans 15 amino acids. The V gene's germline CDR1 is SGHNT and CDR2 YYREEE (reference sequence). V lost 2 bases, J lost 4 bases, and 7 bases stayed unmatched. The CDR3, as DNA: TGTGCCAGCAGCTTAGGCGGGAGGAGCGTAGAGACCCAGTACTTC. Its translation: CASSLGGRSVETQYF.

The chain is built from TRBV2 and TRBJ2-5; TRBD2 might be the D (6 bases). The germline gives CDR1 SNHLY, CDR2 FYNNEI. Trimming took off 1 base at V and 5 bases at J, with 14 bases between the two ends. The CDR3 extends over 15 amino acids. The CDR3 region is CASSEGSRGGETQYF. The CDR3, as DNA: TGTGCCAGCAGTGAAGGGTCTCGCGGAGGGGAGACCCAGTACTTC.

The chain uses TRBV7-6 and TRBJ2-1; 10 bases map to TRBD2. Germline trimming cut 5 bases from V and 7 bases from J; bases unmatched to any gene: 20. The CDR3 spans 19 residues. The germline gives CDR1 SGHVS, CDR2 FNYEAQ. CDR3 DNA sequence: TGTGCCAGCAGCCCTATCGGGGGGACTAGCGTCAAGGTGTCTAATGAGCAGTTCTTC. Translated: CASSPIGGTSVKVSNEQFF.

This chain uses TRBV19 with TRBJ1-1; TRBD1 matches at 8 bases. The CDR3 is 13 amino acids. The germline V gene has CDR1 LNHDA and CDR2 SQIVND (reference sequence). V was clipped by 7 bases and J by 3 bases; unmatched bases: 4. This CDR3 reads CASKDRGDTEAFF. The CDR3 bases are TGTGCCAGTAAAGACAGGGGAGACACTGAAGCTTTCTTT.

This rearrangement joins TRBV7-2 to TRBJ1-1, with 7 bases identical to TRBD1. The CDR3 sequence is 14 residues long. The germline CDR1 and CDR2 sequences are SGHTA and FQGNSA. After removal of 3 bases from V and 0 bases from J, the junction contained 1 base not matched to a gene. CDR3 region: CASSLTGLNTEAFF. Written as DNA, the CDR3 is TGTGCCAGCAGCTTGACAGGGTTGAACACTGAAGCTTTCTTT.

This clone was found a few times. The J gene is TRBJ1-6, the V gene TRBV11-2; tentatively, D is TRBD1 (6 bases). Germline V gene data show CDR1 as SGHAT and CDR2 as FQNNGV. The CDR3 has 14 residues. The V end was cut by 5 bases, the J end by 5 bases, with 10 bases between. CDR3 residues: CASSHGQHNSPLHF. The DNA of the CDR3 is TGTGCCAGCAGCCACGGACAGCATAATTCACCCCTCCACTTT. The variable domain in full, completed from reference TRBV11-2 and TRBJ1-6, reads EAGVAQSPRYKIIEKRQSVAFWCNPISGHATLYWYQQILGQGPKLLIQFQNNGVVDDSQLPKDRFSAERLKGVDSTLKIQPAKLEDSAVYLCASSHGQHNSPLHFGNGTRLTVT.

The J gene is TRBJ2-2, the V gene TRBV7-9; D is possibly TRBD2 (6 bases). Per germline, CDR1 SEHNR and CDR2 FQNEAQ (reference sequence). The CDR3 length is 16 residues. V shed 2 bases and J shed 2 bases, with 12 bases lying between them. CDR3 protein: CASSLTLGLNTGELFF. DNA of the CDR3: TGTGCCAGCAGCTTAACGCTGGGACTTAACACCGGGGAGCTGTTTTTT. The whole variable domain, remainder taken from reference TRBV7-9 and TRBJ2-2, is DTGVSQNPRHKITKRGQNVTFRCDPISEHNRLYWYRQTLGQGPEFLTYFQNEAQLEKSRLLSDRFSAERPKGSFSTLEIQRTEQGDSAMYLCASSLTLGLNTGELFFGEGSRLTVL.

The CDR3 is CASSVGRTGGGSPLHF. The DNA for the CDR3 is TGTGCCAGCAGCGTGGGACGTACAGGGGGTGGTTCACCCCTCCACTTT. The chain recombines TRBV5-6 with TRBJ1-6, with TRBD1 matching over 8 bases. V trimming: 4 bases; J trimming: 9 bases; junction bases outside the gene matches: 12. The CDR3 has 16 amino acids. Per the germline V gene, CDR1 is SGHDT and CDR2 is YYEEEE.

The rearrangement uses TRBV11-2 and TRBJ1-2; D is perhaps TRBD1 (5 bases). V lost 3 bases and J lost 8, with 19 bases in between. The CDR3 is made up of 15 amino acids. The germline V gene encodes CDR1 SGHAT and CDR2 FQNNGV. The CDR3 region has the DNA TGTGCCAGCAGCTTGCAGGGAGGTGGAATGGGGGGCTACACCTTC. It translates to CASSLQGGGMGGYTF.

The gene calls are TRBV30 and TRBJ2-7; D possibly corresponds to TRBD1 (5 bases). The length of the CDR3 is 13 residues. Trimming left V 0 bases short and J 3 bases short, with 9 bases between. Germline loops: CDR1 GTSNPN, CDR2 SVGIG (reference sequence). The CDR3 DNA sequence: TGTGCCTGGAGTGTAGACAGTGGCTACGAGCAGTACTTC. It translates to CAWSVDSGYEQYF.